The 16 T cell receptor beta chains below were found in one sample sequenced in a study of shared clonotypes between healthy human individuals. Libraries were prepared by immunoSEQ multiplex PCR; TCRdb keeps only in-frame clonotypes and omits some of them. The sample contains roughly 2.5 million clones, about 92% of which appear only once. Sequencing was performed on naive CD4+ T cells sorted from blood. Documented subset: CD45RA+ positively selected. Receptors originate from a young man in good health.

About this clone itself: Other DNA sequences in the same sample also yield this CDR3. The chain employs TRBV30 and TRBJ1-5; tentatively, D is TRBD1 (6 bases). CDR1 and CDR2 from the germline V gene are GTSNPN and SVGIG (reference sequence). The V and J ends lost 1 base and 4 bases respectively, with 8 bases between them. The CDR3 is 13 residues long. The CDR3, as DNA: TGTGCCTGGAGTGGAACAGGGAATCAGCCCCAGCATTTT. Translation: CAWSGTGNQPQHF.

Only a few counts were recorded for this clone. Within the sample, other DNA sequences also encode this same CDR3. The rearrangement joins TRBV6-1 to TRBJ1-5; no clear D. The V end was cut by 0 bases, the J end by 10 bases, with 4 bases between. The CDR3 runs to 11 residues. CDR1 MNHNS and CDR2 SASEGT come from the germline V gene. In DNA, the CDR3 is TGTGCCAGCAGTGAAGCGCCACCCCAGCATTTT. Residues: CASSEAPPQHF.

J is TRBJ1-1 and V is TRBV5-6; D gene unclear. CDR3 size: 14 residues. V gave up 4 bases and J gave up 0 bases, with 10 bases separating them. Germline CDR1 and CDR2: SGHDT and YYEEEE. The CDR3 loop reads CASSRISMNTEAFF. The CDR3 DNA reads TGTGCCAGCAGCCGAATTTCTATGAACACTGAAGCTTTCTTT.

V usage is TRBV10-1 and J usage is TRBJ2-1; D not resolved. The V and J ends lost 4 bases and 4 bases respectively, with 14 bases between them. CDR3 length equals 15 residues. Per germline, CDR1 WNHNN and CDR2 SYGVQD (reference sequence). The CDR3 DNA follows: TGCGCCAGCAGTGTTAAACAATTAGGGTACAATGAGCAGTTCTTC. Translated: CASSVKQLGYNEQFF.

A word on this clone: This CDR3 is also generated by other DNA sequences in the sample. V is TRBV5-1 and J is TRBJ1-3; 7 bases are a match to TRBD1. With 4 bases clipped from V and 2 bases from J, the junction kept 3 bases outside the gene matches. Per germline, CDR1 SGHRS and CDR2 YFSETQ. The CDR3 is 14 amino acids. The CDR3 sequence: CASSPDRAGNTIYF. The CDR3 DNA is TGCGCCAGCAGCCCTGACAGGGCTGGAAACACCATATATTTT.

The V gene is TRBV7-6, the J gene TRBJ2-3, with 12 bases fitting TRBD2. Looked up from germline, CDR1 is SGHVS and CDR2 is FNYEAQ. The CDR3 is 18 amino acids. V lost 0 bases to trimming and J lost 0 bases; unmatched junction nucleotides: 4. The CDR3 is CASSLAPSGGASTDTQYF. For the CDR3, the DNA is TGTGCCAGCAGCTTAGCCCCTAGCGGGGGGGCCAGCACAGATACGCAGTATTTT.

V usage is TRBV6-6 and J usage is TRBJ2-5; 11 positions match TRBD2. Germline V gene data show CDR1 as MNHNY and CDR2 as SVGAGI (reference sequence). Trimming took 6 bases from V and 4 from J; bases not matched to a gene: 7. CDR3 length equals 15 residues. CDR3 in DNA: TGTGCCAGCAGAGACCGACTAGCGGGAACAGAGACCCAGTACTTC. This encodes CASRDRLAGTETQYF.

This rearrangement joins TRBV6-5 to TRBJ1-1; 10 bases are a match to TRBD1. The CDR3 covers 12 residues. CDR1 and CDR2 from the germline V gene are MNHEY and SVGAGI. The V gene end was trimmed by 4 bases and the J gene end by 10 bases; junction bases not matched to a gene: 3. CDR3 sequence: CASSLDRGPAFF. CDR3 DNA sequence: TGTGCCAGCAGTTTAGACAGGGGGCCAGCTTTCTTT.

This chain links TRBV4-1 with TRBJ2-7, with no clear D. The CDR3 spans 14 residues. V lost 0 bases and J lost 1, with 7 bases in between. Germline lookup yields CDR1 MGHRA and CDR2 YSYEKL. The CDR3 region has the DNA TGCGCCAGCAGCCAAGATTGGGGTTCCTACGAGCAGTACTTC. Protein: CASSQDWGSYEQYF.

This clone was detected only once. The genes are TRBV15 and TRBJ1-1, with 8 bases aligning to TRBD1. CDR3 length equals 15 residues. With 3 bases clipped from V and 0 bases from J, the junction kept 3 bases outside the gene matches. Germline V gene data show CDR1 as LNHNV and CDR2 as YYDKDF (reference sequence). The CDR3 DNA follows: TGTGCCACCAGCAGTGGGACAGGCCTGAACACTGAAGCTTTCTTT. As protein: CATSSGTGLNTEAFF.

The chain uses TRBV14 and TRBJ1-5; D remains ambiguous. The V gene lost 0 bases and the J gene lost 1 base, with 13 bases spanning the gap. This CDR3 region has 17 residues. Germline lookup yields CDR1 SGHDN and CDR2 FVKESK. CDR3 bases: TGTGCCAGCAGCCAAGATAACGGACCGGGGAGCAATCAGCCCCAGCATTTT. Translating it yields CASSQDNGPGSNQPQHF.

The rearrangement joins TRBV6-4 to TRBJ1-6; 7 positions match TRBD1. V trimming: 11 bases; J trimming: 9 bases; junction bases outside the gene matches: 13. CDR1 and CDR2 (germline): MRHNA, SNTAGT. The CDR3 sequence is 14 residues long. CDR3 residues: CAPGGAKEFSPLHF. CDR3 nucleotides: TGTGCCCCAGGGGGGGCGAAAGAATTTTCACCCCTCCACTTT.

DNA for the CDR3: TGTGCCAGCAGCGTAGGGGCGGGACCCTCCTACGAGCAGTACTTC. This encodes CASSVGAGPSYEQYF. The rearrangement uses TRBV7-2 and TRBJ2-7; tentatively, D is TRBD2 (6 bases). In germline, CDR1 is SGHTA, CDR2 FQGNSA. The CDR3 consists of 15 residues. V dropped 5 bases and J dropped 0 bases, with 14 bases sitting between them. Full variable domain (rest looked up from reference TRBV7-2 and TRBJ2-7): GAGVSQSPSNKVTEKGKDVELRCDPISGHTALYWYRQSLGQGLEFLIYFQGNSAPDKSGLPSDRFSAERTGGSVSTLTIQRTQQEDSAVYLCASSVGAGPSYEQYFGPGTRLTVT.

The chain recombines TRBV6-1 with TRBJ1-5, with 10 bases identical to TRBD1. The CDR3 totals 15 residues. The V gene end was trimmed by 5 bases and the J gene end by 4 bases; junction bases not matched to a gene: 5. Germline V gene sequence: CDR1 MNHNS, CDR2 SASEGT. The CDR3 protein is CASSLDRGRNQPQHF. In DNA form, the CDR3 reads TGTGCCAGCAGTCTGGACAGGGGGAGGAATCAGCCCCAGCATTTT.

The J gene is TRBJ1-6, the V gene TRBV5-1; TRBD1 might be the D (5 bases). The germline gives CDR1 SGHRS, CDR2 YFSETQ. The V and J ends lost 3 bases and 7 bases respectively, with 11 bases between them. The CDR3 covers 14 residues. CDR3 residues: CASSSMGGNSPLHF. CDR3 DNA: TGCGCCAGCAGCTCCATGGGGGGGAATTCACCCCTCCACTTT.

This chain connects TRBV6-7 to TRBJ2-7, with D perhaps assigned TRBD1 or TRBD2 (6 bases each). TRBV6-7 is an ORF; its function is uncertain. V shed 0 bases and J shed 4 bases, with 16 bases lying between them. The CDR3 is 16 amino acids. CDR3 in amino acids: CASSYSSPGAGYEQYF. CDR3 bases: TGTGCCAGCAGTTACTCGAGTCCGGGGGCTGGTTACGAGCAGTACTTC.